A selection of T cell receptor beta chains follows, all from one sample in a study of molecular identifiers for immune sequencing clone quantification. TCRdb reanalysed the PCR reads using MiXCR and keeps one entry per CDR3 protein. This sample yields tens of thousands of distinct CDR3 sequences, of which about 21% are seen a single time; roughly 1% belongs to the top ten. The specimen sequenced was naive CD8+ T cells from blood, with Jurkat cell RNA spiked in. The receptor set was obtained from a human donor in good health. Some libraries in this study had Jurkat cell RNA spiked in. The CDR3 runs from the conserved cysteine through the conserved F or W. Each record gives: D gene, clone size, V gene, J gene, CDR3 protein, CDR3 DNA. The D gene is left open where the match is weak. Clone size is not always given. Where it is, it says once, few, many or a class for expanded clones.

D gene: NA; clone size: NA; V gene: TRBV11-2; J gene: TRBJ1-5; CDR3 protein: CASSLGGDYQPQHF; CDR3 DNA: TGTGCCAGCAGCTTAGGCGGCGACTATCAGCCCCAGCATTTT
D gene: NA; clone size: few; V gene: TRBV15; J gene: TRBJ2-7; CDR3 protein: CATSRDLGQDYEQYF; CDR3 DNA: TGTGCCACCAGCAGAGATCTGGGACAAGACTACGAGCAGTACTTC
D gene: NA; clone size: many; V gene: TRBV27; J gene: TRBJ2-7; CDR3 protein: CASSFNEAYEQYF; CDR3 DNA: TGTGCCAGCAGTTTTAACGAGGCCTACGAGCAGTACTTC
D gene: NA; clone size: few; V gene: TRBV9; J gene: TRBJ2-1; CDR3 protein: CASSVRGALNEQFF; CDR3 DNA: TGTGCCAGCAGCGTCAGGGGCGCGCTCAATGAGCAGTTCTTC
D gene: TRBD1; clone size: many; V gene: TRBV5-4; J gene: TRBJ2-5; CDR3 protein: CASSSSQGAETQYF; CDR3 DNA: TGTGCCAGCAGCTCGAGCCAGGGGGCTGAGACCCAGTACTTC
D gene: NA; clone size: NA; V gene: TRBV12-3/TRBV12-4; J gene: TRBJ2-7; CDR3 protein: CASSLAGSSCEQYF; CDR3 DNA: TGTGCCAGCAGTTTAGCAGGTAGCTCCTGCGAGCAGTACTTC
D gene: NA; clone size: NA; V gene: TRBV7-9; J gene: TRBJ2-5; CDR3 protein: CASSLVDETQYF; CDR3 DNA: TGTGCCAGCAGCTTAGTTGACGAGACCCAGTACTTC
D gene: TRBD2; clone size: many; V gene: TRBV7-2; J gene: TRBJ2-1; CDR3 protein: CASSFPGGLAGGPENEQFF; CDR3 DNA: TGTGCCAGCAGCTTCCCGGGCGGACTAGCGGGAGGGCCGGAGAATGAGCAGTTCTTC
D gene: NA; clone size: many; V gene: TRBV7-9; J gene: TRBJ1-1; CDR3 protein: CASSLYYGENTEAFF; CDR3 DNA: TGTGCCAGCAGCTTATACTACGGAGAGAACACTGAAGCTTTCTTT
D gene: NA; clone size: many; V gene: TRBV28; J gene: TRBJ2-7; CDR3 protein: CASRGVPGHLSYEQYF; CDR3 DNA: TGTGCCAGCCGGGGTGTCCCGGGACACCTCTCCTACGAGCAGTACTTC
D gene: TRBD2; clone size: many; V gene: TRBV19; J gene: TRBJ2-4; CDR3 protein: CASSIDPSGKDIQYF; CDR3 DNA: TGTGCCAGTAGTATAGATCCTAGCGGGAAGGACATTCAGTACTTC
D gene: NA; clone size: many; V gene: TRBV5-6; J gene: TRBJ1-3; CDR3 protein: CASTLLDISGNTIYF; CDR3 DNA: TGTGCCAGCACCCTCCTGGACATCTCTGGAAACACCATATATTTT
D gene: TRBD1; clone size: NA; V gene: TRBV7-2; J gene: TRBJ2-7; CDR3 protein: CASSLGPGQGADEQYF; CDR3 DNA: TGTGCCAGCAGCTTAGGGCCGGGACAGGGGGCCGACGAGCAGTACTTC
D gene: TRBD1; clone size: many; V gene: TRBV30; J gene: TRBJ1-1; CDR3 protein: CAFAGTGNTEAFF; CDR3 DNA: TGTGCTTTTGCCGGGACAGGGAACACTGAAGCTTTCTTT
D gene: NA; clone size: NA; V gene: TRBV4-1; J gene: TRBJ2-7; CDR3 protein: CASSQVWGKGYEQYF; CDR3 DNA: TGCGCCAGCAGCCAAGTGTGGGGCAAGGGCTACGAGCAGTACTTC
D gene: NA; clone size: NA; V gene: TRBV4-3; J gene: TRBJ2-3; CDR3 protein: CASSRGVIKGLDTQYF; CDR3 DNA: TGCGCCAGCAGCCGAGGAGTGATAAAGGGTTTGGATACGCAGTATTTT
D gene: NA; clone size: NA; V gene: TRBV12-3/TRBV12-4; J gene: TRBJ1-1; CDR3 protein: CASSVGSLNTEAFF; CDR3 DNA: TGTGCCAGCTCCGTAGGCAGCCTGAACACTGAAGCTTTCTTT
D gene: NA; clone size: few; V gene: TRBV20-1; J gene: TRBJ1-1; CDR3 protein: CSAEPLLTRAFF; CDR3 DNA: TGCAGTGCTGAACCTCTACTGACCAGAGCTTTCTTT
D gene: NA; clone size: many; V gene: TRBV4-1; J gene: TRBJ2-2; CDR3 protein: CASSQDPMDAGELFF; CDR3 DNA: TGCGCCAGCAGCCAAGATCCTATGGATGCCGGGGAGCTGTTTTTT
D gene: TRBD1; clone size: many; V gene: TRBV5-5; J gene: TRBJ2-7; CDR3 protein: CASSFRQGAISSYEQYF; CDR3 DNA: TGTGCCAGCAGCTTTCGTCAGGGGGCGATCAGCTCCTACGAGCAGTACTTC
D gene: NA; clone size: many; V gene: TRBV4-3; J gene: TRBJ2-4; CDR3 protein: CASSQGSDGAQYF; CDR3 DNA: TGCGCCAGCAGCCAAGGGTCTGACGGAGCTCAGTACTTC
D gene: NA; clone size: many; V gene: TRBV4-3; J gene: TRBJ2-3; CDR3 protein: CASSQEWQGGMNTQYF; CDR3 DNA: TGCGCCAGCAGCCAAGAGTGGCAGGGGGGAATGAATACGCAGTATTTT
D gene: NA; clone size: NA; V gene: TRBV9; J gene: TRBJ2-3; CDR3 protein: CASSVETGGADTQYF; CDR3 DNA: TGTGCCAGCAGCGTAGAAACAGGGGGGGCAGATACGCAGTATTTT
D gene: TRBD2; clone size: many; V gene: TRBV14; J gene: TRBJ2-3; CDR3 protein: CASSQGGLAGVYRGTDTQYF; CDR3 DNA: TGTGCCAGCAGCCAAGGGGGACTAGCGGGAGTCTACAGGGGCACAGATACGCAGTATTTT
D gene: NA; clone size: many; V gene: TRBV5-1; J gene: TRBJ2-2; CDR3 protein: CASSLYSENTGELFF; CDR3 DNA: TGCGCCAGCAGCTTGTATTCTGAGAACACCGGGGAGCTGTTTTTT
D gene: NA; clone size: many; V gene: TRBV11-2; J gene: TRBJ2-7; CDR3 protein: CASSLYPYEQYF; CDR3 DNA: TGTGCCAGCAGCCTATACCCCTACGAGCAGTACTTC
D gene: NA; clone size: NA; V gene: TRBV2; J gene: TRBJ2-1; CDR3 protein: CARRRGTDEQFF; CDR3 DNA: TGTGCCAGGCGTAGGGGTACAGATGAGCAGTTCTTC